This entry lists 28 T cell receptor beta chains sequenced from one sample in a study of OX40 agonist ivuxolimab in advanced cancers. TCRdb's copy holds only in-frame clones and misses some; the assay was immunoSEQ multiplex PCR. The sample gives around 72,000 clones, roughly 84% of which show up once; roughly 16% is in the top ten. Sequenced material: CD4+ or CD8+ T cells sorted from blood, taken in a trial of the OX40 agonist ivuxolimab. These receptors all come from an adult with an advanced solid tumor such as melanoma, head and neck, liver or kidney cancer.

CDR3 in amino acids: CASRVTSGANVLTF. The DNA of the CDR3 is TGTGCCAGCAGGGTTACCTCTGGGGCCAACGTCCTGACTTTC. The V and J genes are TRBV6-1 and TRBJ2-6; D uncertain. Per the germline V gene, CDR1 is MNHNS and CDR2 is SASEGT. The CDR3 length is 14 residues. Trimming removed 6 bases at V and 0 bases at J, with 6 bases between.

This rearrangement joins TRBV28 to TRBJ1-4; the D is unclear. The germline V and J ends were trimmed by 3 bases and 8 bases, with 13 bases remaining between them. The CDR3 is made up of 14 amino acids. CDR1 and CDR2 from the germline V gene are MDHEN and SYDVKM. The CDR3: CASSLGGAVEKLFF. The CDR3 DNA follows: TGTGCCAGCAGTTTGGGAGGAGCGGTCGAAAAACTGTTTTTT.

The gene calls are TRBV5-8 and TRBJ1-2, with D unclear. From germline, CDR1 is SGHTS and CDR2 YDEGEE. The ends were cut back, 1 base at V and 4 bases at J, with 11 bases in the middle. CDR3 length: 14 residues. The CDR3, as DNA: TGTGCCAGCAGCTTGATGAGGGAGATCTATGGCTACACCTTC. Translating it yields CASSLMREIYGYTF.

The rearrangement uses TRBV11-2 and TRBJ2-3, with D perhaps given as TRBD1 or TRBD2 (5 bases each). The CDR3 consists of 15 residues. V was trimmed by 5 bases and J by 6 bases, leaving 18 bases between them. CDR1 is SGHAT and CDR2 is FQNNGV in the germline V gene. CDR3 loop: CASSPLVGTRDTQYF. The DNA for the CDR3 is TGTGCCAGCAGCCCCCTGGTCGGGACGCGGGATACGCAGTATTTT.

J is TRBJ2-1 and V is TRBV5-1; TRBD2 matches at 7 bases. This CDR3 is built from 13 residues. Germline values: CDR1 SGHRS, CDR2 YFSETQ. With V trimmed by 4 bases and J by 9 bases, 7 bases remained unmatched. CDR3 in DNA: TGCGCCAGCAGCCGGCGACTAGCCTCTGAGCAGTTCTTC. Translating it yields CASSRRLASEQFF.

The gene calls are TRBV5-1 and TRBJ1-2, with TRBD1 identical over 8 bases. The CDR3 sequence is 15 residues long. The ends lost 2 bases at V and 4 bases at J; junction bases unmatched: 7. Germline CDR1 is SGHRS and CDR2 is YFSETQ. The CDR3, as DNA: TGCGCCAGCAGCTTAACTGACAGGGGAGGCTATGGCTACACCTTC. It encodes CASSLTDRGGYGYTF.

The chain has TRBV27 and TRBJ2-3; perhaps TRBD2 as D (5 bases). Trimming pared 6 bases from V and 2 bases from J, leaving 12 bases between. The CDR3 contains 14 residues. Germline V gene lookup returns CDR1 MNHEY and CDR2 SMNVEV (reference sequence). CDR3 loop: CASSSRGFTDTQYF. CDR3 bases: TGTGCCAGCAGCTCCCGAGGGTTCACAGATACGCAGTATTTT.

The CDR3 protein is CASSPGTDYGYTF. The CDR3 DNA sequence: TGTGCCAGTAGTCCAGGGACAGACTATGGCTACACCTTC. This rearrangement joins TRBV19 to TRBJ1-2; 7 positions agree with TRBD1. The CDR3 has 13 amino acids. Germline V gene sequence: CDR1 LNHDA, CDR2 SQIVND (reference sequence). The trim removed 5 bases at V and 3 bases at J, leaving 3 bases unmatched.

This clone appeared a single time. The rearrangement links TRBV6-1 to TRBJ1-1; D remains ambiguous. Germline V gene lookup returns CDR1 MNHNS and CDR2 SASEGT. This CDR3 is 15 amino acids long. V lost 2 bases and J lost 5, with 15 bases in between. The CDR3 here is CASSEFFGLATEAFF. The CDR3 DNA is TGTGCCAGCAGTGAATTCTTTGGGTTGGCGACTGAAGCTTTCTTT.

V gene TRBV28 combines with J gene TRBJ1-2; 9 bases are a match to TRBD1. V lost 5 bases to trimming and J lost 0 bases; unmatched junction nucleotides: 4. The CDR3 has 15 residues. CDR1 and CDR2 (germline): MDHEN, SYDVKM. The CDR3 spells CASSTGQGPNYGYTF. The CDR3, as DNA: TGTGCCAGCAGTACGGGACAGGGCCCTAACTATGGCTACACCTTC.

This clone was seen a handful of times. The CDR3, as DNA: TGTGCCAGCAGCCAAGGGGGACTAGCGGGAGCGACACACAATGAGCAGTTCTTC. Translation: CASSQGGLAGATHNEQFF. This chain joins TRBV4-2 and TRBJ2-1; 14 bases are a match to TRBD2. Per germline, CDR1 LGHNA and CDR2 YNFKEQ. CDR3 length equals 18 residues. V shed 1 base and J 5 bases; nucleotides not matched to a gene: 7.

In this sample, this clone turned up once. The chain employs TRBV25-1 and TRBJ1-3, with D possibly matching TRBD1 (5 bases). This CDR3 spans 15 amino acids. V was trimmed by 3 bases and J by 3 bases, leaving 12 bases between them. Germline lookup yields CDR1 MGHDK and CDR2 SYGVNS. The DNA of the CDR3 is TGTGCCAGCAGTGACCGGACAATAGGTGGAAACACCATATATTTT. This encodes CASSDRTIGGNTIYF.

This clone was seen repeatedly, ten times or more. The chain links TRBV5-1 to TRBJ1-1; D is undetermined. From germline, CDR1 is SGHRS and CDR2 YFSETQ. Trimming pared 3 bases from V and 5 bases from J, leaving 11 bases between. This CDR3 is built from 13 residues. The CDR3 here is CASSSGGDTEAFF. In DNA, the CDR3 is TGCGCCAGCAGCTCCGGCGGGGATACTGAAGCTTTCTTT.

V and J are TRBV7-9 and TRBJ2-1; 9 bases are a match to TRBD2. Germline V CDR1 and CDR2: SEHNR, FQNEAQ (reference sequence). CDR3 size: 15 residues. V lost 5 bases to trimming and J lost 2 bases; unmatched junction nucleotides: 4. The CDR3: CASSLSGGTYNEQFF. CDR3 coding DNA: TGTGCCAGCAGCCTTAGCGGGGGAACCTACAATGAGCAGTTCTTC. The complete variable domain, with remaining parts taken from reference TRBV7-9 and TRBJ2-1, reads DTGVSQNPRHKITKRGQNVTFRCDPISEHNRLYWYRQTLGQGPEFLTYFQNEAQLEKSRLLSDRFSAERPKGSFSTLEIQRTEQGDSAMYLCASSLSGGTYNEQFFGPGTRLTVL.

The chain carries TRBV10-3 and TRBJ1-1, with 9 nucleotides matching TRBD1. The CDR3 contains 14 residues. Germline loops: CDR1 ENHRY, CDR2 SYGVKD. Germline trimming cut 6 bases from V and 3 bases from J; bases unmatched to any gene: 5. The CDR3 bases are TGTGCCATCAGGGGACAGGGACCTGACACTGAAGCTTTCTTT. Amino acid sequence: CAIRGQGPDTEAFF.

This chain connects TRBV5-1 to TRBJ2-2, with a possible D match to TRBD2 (5 bases). The CDR3 runs to 14 residues. V dropped 0 bases and J dropped 6 bases, with 9 bases sitting between them. Germline CDR1 is SGHRS and CDR2 is YFSETQ. CDR3 nucleotides: TGCGCCAGCAGCTTGGAACGGGGAGCCGGGGAGCTGTTTTTT. As protein: CASSLERGAGELFF.

This chain joins TRBV18 and TRBJ1-2, with 7 bases identical to TRBD1. The CDR3 runs to 14 residues. Germline V lookup: CDR1 KGHSH, CDR2 LQKENI. V gave up 5 bases and J gave up 0 bases; unmatched junction bases: 3. For the CDR3, the DNA is TGTGCCAGCTCAGGGGACAGAACTAACTATGGCTACACCTTC. Amino acids: CASSGDRTNYGYTF. Based on the CDR3 plus reference TRBV18 and TRBJ1-2, the full variable domain is NAGVMQNPRHLVRRRGQEARLRCSPMKGHSHVYWYRQLPEEGLKFMVYLQKENIIDESGMPKERFSAEFPKEGPSILRIQQVVRGDSAAYFCASSGDRTNYGYTFGSGTRLTVV.

The rearrangement joins TRBV7-9 to TRBJ2-7; TRBD1 agrees at 9 bases. The germline gives CDR1 SEHNR, CDR2 FQNEAQ (reference sequence). CDR3 length: 15 amino acids. V lost 5 bases and J lost 2; bases outside the gene matches: 7. The CDR3 coding sequence is TGTGCCAGCAGCGGACAGGGGATGGGGACCTACGAGCAGTACTTC. Its protein is CASSGQGMGTYEQYF.

This clone was detected a few times. The chain carries TRBV29-1 and TRBJ1-1, with 7 bases aligning to TRBD1. The CDR3 has 14 residues. Trimming at V came to 6 bases and at J to 3 bases, leaving 10 bases not matched to a gene. The V gene's germline CDR1 is SQVTM and CDR2 ANQGSEA. Here the CDR3 DNA reads TGCAGCGTCCAAGAGGCAGGGGGTGACACTGAAGCTTTCTTT. Translating it yields CSVQEAGGDTEAFF.

The V and J genes are TRBV7-2 and TRBJ2-2; no firm D call. The CDR3 has 13 amino acids. Germline assignment: CDR1 SGHTA and CDR2 FQGNSA. The germline V and J ends were trimmed by 5 bases and 7 bases, with 11 bases remaining between them. The CDR3 here is CASSPQHGGELFF. CDR3 sequence (DNA): TGTGCCAGCAGCCCACAACACGGCGGGGAGCTGTTTTTT.

The chain employs TRBV27 and TRBJ2-1; TRBD2 might be the D (6 bases). The CDR3 sequence is 17 residues long. Per the germline V gene, CDR1 is MNHEY and CDR2 is SMNVEV (reference sequence). V dropped 1 base and J dropped 4 bases, with 17 bases sitting between them. The CDR3 region is CASSLLMRLGGYNEQFF. The CDR3 nucleotides read TGTGCCAGCAGTTTATTGATGCGACTAGGCGGGTACAATGAGCAGTTCTTC.

The rearrangement uses TRBV4-1 and TRBJ2-5; TRBD2 matches at 8 bases. Unmatched junction bases numbered 16, after V lost 4 bases and J lost 6 bases. The CDR3 spans 17 residues. Germline CDR1 MGHRA, CDR2 YSYEKL. CDR3 in amino acids: CASSLGASGGYKKTQYF. For the CDR3, the DNA is TGCGCCAGCAGCCTAGGAGCTTCGGGGGGGTACAAAAAGACCCAGTACTTC.

This chain joins TRBV2 and TRBJ2-3; 7 bases agree with TRBD2. The CDR3 has 13 residues. In germline, CDR1 is SNHLY, CDR2 FYNNEI. With 3 bases clipped from V and 11 bases from J, the junction kept 8 bases outside the gene matches. The DNA of the CDR3 is TGTGCCAGCAGTGACCTCGAGGGCGGGAGGCAGTATTTT. Its translation is CASSDLEGGRQYF.

The CDR3 region is CASGLAGADEQYF. CDR3 bases: TGTGCCAGCGGACTAGCGGGAGCTGACGAGCAGTACTTC. The chain carries TRBV25-1 and TRBJ2-7, with 13 bases identical to TRBD2. From germline, CDR1 is MGHDK and CDR2 SYGVNS. This CDR3 comprises 13 residues. Losses at the gene ends were 8 bases for V and 5 bases for J; bases not matched to a gene: 3.

The chain is built from TRBV7-2 and TRBJ2-7, with no clear D. The germline V and J ends were trimmed by 2 bases and 0 bases, with 8 bases remaining between them. In germline, CDR1 is SGHTA, CDR2 FQGNSA. The CDR3 contains 14 residues. The CDR3 DNA reads TGTGCCAGCAGCTTACTGTTGAGCTCCTACGAGCAGTACTTC. Protein product: CASSLLLSSYEQYF.

The V call is TRBV19, the J call TRBJ1-5, with D possibly being TRBD1 (6 bases). Germline V gene sequence: CDR1 LNHDA, CDR2 SQIVND (reference sequence). The CDR3 runs to 14 residues. Trimming took off 3 bases at V and 7 bases at J, with 13 bases between the two ends. The CDR3 loop reads CASSMTGRRQPQHF. In nucleotides, the CDR3 is TGTGCCAGTAGTATGACAGGACGAAGGCAGCCCCAGCATTTT.

The chain uses TRBV19 and TRBJ1-2, with TRBD1 identical over 8 bases. J lost 8 bases, V lost 5 bases, and 7 bases had no gene match. The V gene's germline CDR1 is LNHDA and CDR2 SQIVND (reference sequence). CDR3 length: 13 residues. DNA of the CDR3: TGTGCCAGTAGTCTCTCGACAGGGGCCGGCTACACCTTC. Amino acids: CASSLSTGAGYTF.

V usage is TRBV4-2 and J usage is TRBJ2-3; D might be TRBD2 (6 bases). The V gene lost 1 base and the J gene lost 4 bases, with 15 bases spanning the gap. Germline lookup yields CDR1 LGHNA and CDR2 YNFKEQ. This CDR3 has 16 residues. CDR3 amino acids: CASSQGAGRIADTQYF. In DNA, the CDR3 is TGTGCCAGCAGCCAAGGGGCGGGAAGGATTGCAGATACGCAGTATTTT.